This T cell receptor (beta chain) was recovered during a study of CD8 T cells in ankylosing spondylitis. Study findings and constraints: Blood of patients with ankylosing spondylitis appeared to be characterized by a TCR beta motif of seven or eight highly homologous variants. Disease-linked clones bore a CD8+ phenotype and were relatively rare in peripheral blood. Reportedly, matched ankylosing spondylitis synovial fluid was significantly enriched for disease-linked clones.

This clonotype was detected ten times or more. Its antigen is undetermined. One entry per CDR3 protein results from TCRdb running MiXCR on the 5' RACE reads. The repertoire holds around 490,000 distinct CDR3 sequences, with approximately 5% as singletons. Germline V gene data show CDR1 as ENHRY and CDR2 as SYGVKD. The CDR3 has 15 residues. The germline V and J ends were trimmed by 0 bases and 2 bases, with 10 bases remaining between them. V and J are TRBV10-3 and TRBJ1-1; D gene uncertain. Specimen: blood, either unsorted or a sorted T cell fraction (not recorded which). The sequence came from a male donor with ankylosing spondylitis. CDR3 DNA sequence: TGTGCCATCAGTGAGTCGACACCGGGAAACACTGAAGCTTTCTTT. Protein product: CAISESTPGNTEAFF.